This T cell receptor (beta chain) was sequenced for a study of spatial heterogeneity in lung cancer (dated by TCRdb to the late 2010s). Broadly, across the study: More beta-chain than alpha-chain transcripts were consistently detected, likely reflecting higher beta-chain transcript abundance. The study quantitatively compared TCR alpha and beta repertoires across multiple tumor regions, matched nontumor lung and blood in non-small cell lung cancer. In tumor regions, TCR transcript counts showed a strong correlation with a T cell transcriptional module score from matched bulk RNA-seq. Nonsynonymous mutation counts, determined by whole-exome sequencing of tumor tissue, were related to features of the TCR repertoire. In the raw uncorrected reads, each unique combination of TCR and UMI appeared on average more than ten times. At surgery, both alpha and beta chains were TCR-sequenced in more than 200 tumor regions, roughly 64 matched nontumor lung samples and over 50 PBMC samples. Here is what the overall study found, with its caveats: TCR-seq coverage of tumor T cells was estimated to be only approximately 7% for alpha chains and more than 11% for beta chains. The tumor nonsynonymous mutation count correlated with the number of expanded intratumoral alpha and beta TCRs. Additional single-cell paired TCR alpha and beta sequencing was considered necessary to confirm, at a functional level, the hypothesis that regional TCRs recognize regional mutations. Counts of ubiquitous and regional expanded TCRs were found to correlate with counts of ubiquitous and regional nonsynonymous mutations, respectively.

The sample's time point, from its label and the paper: sample taken at primary tumor resection. Samples were obtained from approximately 72 patients with early-stage, untreated non-small cell lung cancer from the lung TRACERx cohort. Whole RNA extracted from tumor and nontumor lung tissue, or from cryopreserved PBMC samples, was used for TCR sequencing without cell sorting. A patient was chosen for TCR sequencing only when enough RNA was available from at least two tumor regions. Tumor and adjacent nontumor lung specimens were reviewed by a lung pathologist before selection. Judged by its sample share, this clonotype qualifies as medium-sized (0.01 to 0.1%). Its antigen has not been determined. One base away there is no much larger clone; base qualities are not given. In a library made to pick up alpha chains, this beta chain is a stray read with a size that means little. Library construction relied on 5' RACE. The listed sequencing device is NextSeq 500. In the TCR library protocol, a unique molecular identifier was attached to each TCR cDNA molecule so that PCR and sequencing errors could be corrected. The authors processed their data as follows. Decombinator tools were used for TCR identification, UMI-based error correction and CDR3 extraction. TCRs above a frequency of 2 per 1,000, corresponding to the top 1% of the tumor frequency distribution, were defined as expanded. Expanded tumor TCRs were classed as regional if statistically deemed absent (corrected P<0.05) from at least one tumor region, otherwise ubiquitous. Each repertoire was subsampled 100 times to 5,000 TCRs, after which Renyi diversity was computed with the R vegan package. CDR3 similarity networks were built from amino acid triplet string-kernel similarity, connecting CDR3s with pairwise similarity above 0.82. TCRdb handled the public reads itself, with Q25 trimming in fastp and clone calling in MiXCR, and kept productive beta chains. Records with the same CDR3 protein are collapsed into one entry carrying the most frequent genes and DNA. TCRdb, rather than the study authors, made the V and J calls. Recorded for this sample are roughly 3,300 distinct CDR3 sequences; 4.5% to 5.5% of them occurred a single time. The ten largest account for 25% to 35% of the sample.

The CDR3, cysteine through phenylalanine, is 15 amino acids long. The read is trimmed to its CDR3 DNA, 45 bases read in frame from base 1. V and J are trimmed by 4 bases and 8 bases, and the gene matches miss 11 bases of the junction. Recombination connected TRBV12-3 or TRBV12-4 to TRBJ2-3; 8 bases in the junction line up with TRBD1. The sample here was lung tumor tissue, taken at surgery. This receptor was identified in a female donor with early-stage non-small cell lung cancer. Here is the DNA: TGTGCCAGCAGTTCTCGGACAGGGTTTTCAGCTACGCAGTATTTT. Its coded protein is CASSSRTGFSATQYF.